These T cell receptor beta chains were read from a single sample in a study of blood T cells in healthy people across ages. TCRdb re-called the 5' RACE reads through MiXCR, storing one row per CDR3 protein. Of around 690,000 distinct CDR3 sequences listed, roughly three fifths were seen once; the top ten hold 30% to 40%. The source material was blood. The receptors were sampled from a man aged 55 to 69 in good health. The CDR3 runs from the conserved cysteine through the conserved F or W. The D gene is left open where the match is weak. The size field is filled for only some rows; it gives once, few, many or a size class.

CDR3aa	CDR3nt	abundance	d_gene	j_gene	v_gene
CASSQTSGGGETQYF	TGTGCCAGCAGCCAGACTAGCGGGGGTGGAGAGACCCAGTACTTC	few	TRBD2	TRBJ2-5	TRBV2
CSAGPTSGQETQYF	TGCAGTGCTGGGCCGACTAGCGGCCAAGAGACCCAGTACTTC	few	TRBD2	TRBJ2-5	TRBV20-1
CASTTMSDTQYF	TGTGCCAGCACCACCATGTCAGATACGCAGTATTTT	-	-	TRBJ2-3	TRBV12-3/TRBV12-4
CASSYSGSGGTEAFF	TGTGCCAGCAGTTACTCGGGGTCTGGAGGCACTGAAGCTTTCTTT	-	-	TRBJ1-1	TRBV6-5
CASTRTRVRADAQYF	TGTGCCAGCACCCGGACCAGAGTGAGAGCAGATGCGCAGTATTTT	-	-	TRBJ2-3	TRBV12-3/TRBV12-4
CSVEGQGRGEAFF	TGCAGCGTTGAAGGACAGGGGAGAGGTGAAGCTTTCTTT	-	TRBD1	TRBJ1-1	TRBV29-1
CASRPQRQGGYGYTF	TGTGCCAGCAGACCCCAGCGACAGGGGGGCTATGGCTACACCTTC	few	TRBD1	TRBJ1-2	TRBV6-6
CASSPGRRGVDEQFF	TGTGCCAGCAGCCCCGGGCGGCGGGGGGTTGATGAGCAGTTCTTC	few	TRBD2	TRBJ2-1	TRBV3-1
CASSRQGALERMNTEAFF	TGTGCCAGCAGCCGACAGGGGGCTTTGGAACGCATGAACACTGAAGCTTTCTTT	-	TRBD1	TRBJ1-1	TRBV3-1
CASSGGTARRQETQYF	TGTGCCAGCAGCGGTGGGACAGCTCGACGCCAAGAGACCCAGTACTTC	-	TRBD1	TRBJ2-5	TRBV5-6
CASSRRGTDNEQFF	TGCGCCAGCAGCCGAAGAGGGACCGACAATGAGCAGTTCTTC	-	-	TRBJ2-1	TRBV5-1
CSAFLGDRGNEQYF	TGCAGTGCTTTCTTAGGGGACAGGGGGAACGAGCAGTACTTC	-	TRBD1	TRBJ2-7	TRBV20-1
CASEQAYEQYF	TGTGCCAGCGAACAGGCCTACGAGCAGTACTTC	-	-	TRBJ2-7	TRBV6-6
CASSGGTSGVQETQYF	TGTGCCAGCAGTGGGGGGACTAGCGGGGTTCAAGAGACCCAGTACTTC	-	TRBD2	TRBJ2-5	TRBV2
CSASPGVRQETQYF	TGCAGTGCTAGCCCGGGGGTCAGGCAAGAGACCCAGTACTTC	-	-	TRBJ2-5	TRBV20-1
CASSLGTLSNEQFF	TGCGCCAGCAGCTTGGGGACGCTAAGCAATGAGCAGTTCTTC	-	-	TRBJ2-1	TRBV5-1
CSARDGGLPYNEQFF	TGCAGTGCTAGAGACGGGGGCCTCCCCTACAATGAGCAGTTCTTC	-	-	TRBJ2-1	TRBV20-1
CATSRDRAGSTEKLFF	TGTGCCACCAGCAGAGATCGGGCAGGGAGTACTGAAAAACTGTTTTTT	-	-	TRBJ1-4	TRBV15
CSAINLSDTQYF	TGCAGTGCCATAAACCTTTCGGATACGCAGTATTTT	-	-	TRBJ2-3	TRBV20-1
CASSQLAGGPSYNEQFF	TGTGCCAGCAGCCAACTTGCGGGGGGACCCTCCTACAATGAGCAGTTCTTC	-	TRBD2	TRBJ2-1	TRBV14
CASGDGATDTQYF	TGCGCCAGCGGGGACGGAGCCACAGATACGCAGTATTTT	-	-	TRBJ2-3	TRBV5-1
CASSHEPGTGGVQYF	TGCGCCAGCAGCCATGAGCCCGGGACAGGGGGCGTCCAGTACTTC	-	TRBD1	TRBJ2-5	TRBV4-1
CASGDLRETQYF	TGTGCCAGCGGCGACCTCCGGGAGACCCAGTACTTC	-	-	TRBJ2-5	TRBV2
CASIWESSTDTQYF	TGTGCCAGCATATGGGAGTCTAGCACAGATACGCAGTATTTT	few	-	TRBJ2-3	TRBV2